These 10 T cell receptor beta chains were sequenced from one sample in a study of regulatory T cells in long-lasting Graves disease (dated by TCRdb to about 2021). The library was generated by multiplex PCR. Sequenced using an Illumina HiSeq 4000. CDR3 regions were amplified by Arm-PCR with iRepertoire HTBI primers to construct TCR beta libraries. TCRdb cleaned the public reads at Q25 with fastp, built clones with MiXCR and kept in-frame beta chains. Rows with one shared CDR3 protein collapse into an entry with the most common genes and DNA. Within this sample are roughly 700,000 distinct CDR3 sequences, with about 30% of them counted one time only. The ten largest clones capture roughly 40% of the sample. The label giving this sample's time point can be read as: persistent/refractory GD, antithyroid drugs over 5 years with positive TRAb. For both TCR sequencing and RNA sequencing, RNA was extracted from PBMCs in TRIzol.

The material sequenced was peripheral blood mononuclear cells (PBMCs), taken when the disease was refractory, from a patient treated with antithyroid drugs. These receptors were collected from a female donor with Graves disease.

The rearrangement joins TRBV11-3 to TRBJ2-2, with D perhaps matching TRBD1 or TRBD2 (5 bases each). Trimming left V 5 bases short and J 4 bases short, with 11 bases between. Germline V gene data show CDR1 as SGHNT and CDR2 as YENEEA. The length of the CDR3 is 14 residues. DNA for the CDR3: TGTGCCAGCAGCCCGGGACCAGTCACCGGGGAGCTGTTTTTT. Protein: CASSPGPVTGELFF.

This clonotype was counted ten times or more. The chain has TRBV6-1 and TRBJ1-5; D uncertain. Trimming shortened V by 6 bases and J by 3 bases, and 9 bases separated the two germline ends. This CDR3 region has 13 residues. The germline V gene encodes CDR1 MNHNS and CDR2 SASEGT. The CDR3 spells CASSSVNNQPQHF. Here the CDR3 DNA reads TGTGCCAGCAGCTCAGTGAACAATCAGCCCCAGCATTTT.

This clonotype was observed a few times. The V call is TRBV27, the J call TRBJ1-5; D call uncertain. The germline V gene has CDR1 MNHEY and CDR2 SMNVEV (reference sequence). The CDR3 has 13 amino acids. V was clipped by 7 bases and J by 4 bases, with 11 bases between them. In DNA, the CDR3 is TGTGCCAGCATTACGATCGGTAATCAGCCCCAGCATTTT. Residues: CASITIGNQPQHF.

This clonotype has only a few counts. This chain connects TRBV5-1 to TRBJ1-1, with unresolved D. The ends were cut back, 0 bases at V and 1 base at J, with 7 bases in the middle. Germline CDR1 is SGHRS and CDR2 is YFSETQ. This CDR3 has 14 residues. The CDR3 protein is CASSLGPENTEAFF. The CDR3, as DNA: TGCGCCAGCAGCTTGGGTCCAGAGAACACTGAAGCTTTCTTT.

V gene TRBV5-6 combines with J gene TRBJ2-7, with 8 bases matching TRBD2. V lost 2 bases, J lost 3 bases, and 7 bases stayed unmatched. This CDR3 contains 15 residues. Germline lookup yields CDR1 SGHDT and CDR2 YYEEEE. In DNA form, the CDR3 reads TGTGCCAGCAGCTTCCGACTAGCGACAATCTACGAGCAGTACTTC. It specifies CASSFRLATIYEQYF. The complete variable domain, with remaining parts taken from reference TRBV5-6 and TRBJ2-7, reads DAGVTQSPTHLIKTRGQQVTLRCSPKSGHDTVSWYQQALGQGPQFIFQYYEEEERQRGNFPDRFSGHQFPNYSSELNVNALLLGDSALYLCASSFRLATIYEQYFGPGTRLTVT.

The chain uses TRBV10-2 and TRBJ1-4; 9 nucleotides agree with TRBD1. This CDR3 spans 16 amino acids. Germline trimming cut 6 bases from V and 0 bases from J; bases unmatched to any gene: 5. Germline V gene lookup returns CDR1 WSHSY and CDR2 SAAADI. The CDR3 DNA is TGCGCCAGCAGGGATAGACAGGGGGCAACTAATGAAAAACTGTTTTTT. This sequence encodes CASRDRQGATNEKLFF.

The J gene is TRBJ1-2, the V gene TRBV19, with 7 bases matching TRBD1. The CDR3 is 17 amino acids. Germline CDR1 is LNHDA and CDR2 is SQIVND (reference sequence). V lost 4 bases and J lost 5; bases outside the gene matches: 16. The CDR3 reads CASSNQLGGANMYGYTF. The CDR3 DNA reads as TGTGCCAGTAGTAACCAATTAGGGGGCGCGAATATGTATGGCTACACCTTC.

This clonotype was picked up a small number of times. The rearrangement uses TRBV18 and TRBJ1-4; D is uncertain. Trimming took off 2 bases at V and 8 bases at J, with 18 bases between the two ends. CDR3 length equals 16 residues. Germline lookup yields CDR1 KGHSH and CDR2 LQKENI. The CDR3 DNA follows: TGTGCCAGCTCACCAGGTGCCAGGCTGGGAAACGAAAAACTGTTTTTT. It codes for CASSPGARLGNEKLFF.

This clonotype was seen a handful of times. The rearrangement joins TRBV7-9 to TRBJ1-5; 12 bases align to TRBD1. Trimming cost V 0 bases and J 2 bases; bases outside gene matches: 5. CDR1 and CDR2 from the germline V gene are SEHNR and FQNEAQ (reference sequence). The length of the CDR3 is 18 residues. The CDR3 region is CASSLAGTGGIGNQPQHF. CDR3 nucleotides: TGTGCCAGCAGCTTAGCCGGGACAGGGGGCATAGGCAATCAGCCCCAGCATTTT. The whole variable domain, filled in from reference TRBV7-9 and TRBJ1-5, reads DTGVSQNPRHKITKRGQNVTFRCDPISEHNRLYWYRQTLGQGPEFLTYFQNEAQLEKSRLLSDRFSAERPKGSFSTLEIQRTEQGDSAMYLCASSLAGTGGIGNQPQHFGDGTRLSIL.

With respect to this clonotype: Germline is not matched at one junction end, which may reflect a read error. DNA for the CDR3: TGTGCCAGCAGTAAACTAGCGGGAGGGTCCTACGTGCAGTACTTC. Translation: CASSKLAGGSYVQYF. The genes are TRBV2 and TRBJ2-7; 13 bases map to TRBD2. CDR1 and CDR2 (germline): SNHLY, FYNNEI. The CDR3 loop spans 15 amino acids.